Each of the 3 T cell receptor beta chains below was sequenced from the same sample in a study of Tregs in tolerant kidney transplant recipients. Recipient PBMCs carried a CFSE label and met irradiated graft donor PBMCs for approximately 6 days before FACS sorting. Their antigens are not known. Repertoires were generated with immunoSEQ multiplex PCR, while TCRdb's copy carries only in-frame clones and drops some. This sample has 15,000 to 18,000 clones; approximately 55% occur once, and the top ten carry about 3.3%. The starting material was CD4+ T cells from blood cultured with allogeneic cells, obtained before the transplant. The receptor set was obtained from a human patient who received a combined kidney and bone marrow transplant.

The sample holds a few counts of this clone. The rearrangement uses TRBV6-1 and TRBJ1-1; the match to TRBD1 covers 9 bases. CDR1 is MNHNS, CDR2 SASEGT, per germline. This CDR3 is 13 amino acids long. The J segment lost 8 bases and the V segment lost 5 bases, leaving 6 bases of the junction unmatched. The CDR3 DNA reads TGTGCCAGCAGTCCACCCGGGACAGGGGAAGCTTTCTTT. It encodes CASSPPGTGEAFF.

The chain carries TRBV19 and TRBJ1-2, with D perhaps TRBD1 (6 bases). In germline, CDR1 is LNHDA, CDR2 SQIVND (reference sequence). This CDR3 spans 14 amino acids. Trimming removed 2 bases from V and 8 bases from J, with 15 bases in between. The CDR3 sequence: CASSINSRGGGYTF. CDR3 in DNA: TGTGCCAGTAGTATAAATAGCAGGGGTGGCGGCTACACCTTC.

This clone was counted between two and nine times. This chain uses TRBV7-2 with TRBJ2-7; a possible D gene is TRBD2 (6 bases). CDR1 SGHTA and CDR2 FQGNSA come from the germline V gene. The CDR3 has 14 amino acids. The V gene lost 3 bases and the J gene lost 3 bases, with 12 bases spanning the gap. The CDR3 nucleotides read TGTGCCAGCAGCTTGGGGGGACTGTACTACGAGCAGTACTTC. It encodes CASSLGGLYYEQYF.